This TCR beta chain was observed in a study of shared clonotypes between healthy human individuals. Study results and limitations: Against clonotypes common to all four donors, non-shared ones had lower generation probabilities. With few donors, the genetic and exposure-history diversity represented was limited.

The assay ran at deep level. Each subset's genomic DNA was shared equally among a number of immunoSEQ plates. Assay: immunoSEQ multiplex PCR; the TCRdb copy retains only in-frame clones and omits some. The top ten clones hold around 0.13% of a sample with some 2,400,000 clones, about 94% of them seen once. As regards this clone: Its antigen is unidentified. The same CDR3 arises from other DNA sequences in this sample as well.

Germline values: CDR1 SGDLS, CDR2 YYNGEE. The CDR3 runs to 14 residues. V was trimmed by 2 bases and J by 3 bases, leaving 10 bases between them. This sequence originates from a man between 18 and 29 years old in good health. Sequencing was performed on naive CD4+ T cells sorted from blood. Subset here: CD45RA+ positively selected. The chain couples TRBV9 to TRBJ2-3; possibly TRBD1 for D (6 bases). The CDR3 protein is CASSVPDSTDTQYF. As DNA, the CDR3 is TGTGCCAGCAGCGTCCCGGACAGTACAGATACGCAGTATTTT.